Listed below are T cell receptor beta chains from one sample, sequenced in a study of beta chain features in type 1 diabetes. Generated by immunoSEQ multiplex PCR, the TCRdb table keeps only in-frame clones and is missing some. This table has approximately 380,000 clones, roughly 16% appearing once. Sequenced: naive CD4+ T cells from blood. These receptors were taken from a young woman in good health. Both conserved end residues are part of each CDR3. The order of the fields is J gene, V gene, clone size, D gene, CDR3 length, CDR3 DNA, CDR3 protein. D genes are given only for firm matches. Where a row states a size, it is once, few, many or the class of an expanded clone; other rows omit it.

>TRBJ2-1|TRBV11-3|-|TRBD1|15
TGTGCCAGCAGCCTAGGACAGGGCAGCTACAATGAGCAGTTCTTC
CASSLGQGSYNEQFF
>TRBJ2-3|TRBV2|-|-|12
TGTGCCAGCAGTGGGAGTGGGTATACGCAGTATTTT
CASSGSGYTQYF
>TRBJ1-5|TRBV15|-|-|17
TGTGCCACCAGCAGACACCTAGGGGCAGGTGGTGCTCAGCCCCAGCATTTT
CATSRHLGAGGAQPQHF
>TRBJ1-2|TRBV6-1|few|-|13
TGTGCCAGCAGTGAATGGGGGGGAAGCGGCTACACCTTC
CASSEWGGSGYTF
>TRBJ2-3|TRBV25-1|few|TRBD2|16
TGTGCCAGCAGTGCTGGGACTAGCGGTAGCACAGATACGCAGTATTTT
CASSAGTSGSTDTQYF
>TRBJ2-7|TRBV10-2|-|TRBD2|15
TGCGCCAGCAGTGAGCAAGCGGGAGGTGTAAACGAGCAGTACTTC
CASSEQAGGVNEQYF
>TRBJ2-7|TRBV28|-|-|17
TGTGCCAGCAGGACCCCAGGGGGCGGGAGAGACTTCTACGAGCAGTACTTC
CASRTPGGGRDFYEQYF
>TRBJ2-3|TRBV29-1|-|TRBD1|15
TGCAGCGTTGGACCTACAGGGGGTAGCACAGATACGCAGTATTTT
CSVGPTGGSTDTQYF
>TRBJ2-3|TRBV30|few|TRBD2|16
TGTGCCTGGAGTCCTAAGGGCGGGAGGGCCTCGGATACGCAGTATTTT
CAWSPKGGRASDTQYF
>TRBJ2-5|TRBV5-1|-|TRBD1|15
TGCGCCAGCGACCCTTTGACAGGGTCAGGGGAGACCCAGTACTTC
CASDPLTGSGETQYF
>TRBJ1-1|TRBV9|few|-|12
TGTGCCAGCAGCGTAGTTAGCACTGAAGCTTTCTTT
CASSVVSTEAFF
>TRBJ1-2|TRBV30|-|-|11
TGTGCCTGGAGTGGGGGGGGAGGCTACACCTTC
CAWSGGGGYTF
>TRBJ1-4|TRBV7-9|-|-|14
TGTGCCAGCAGCACGGCCGGGATAGGAGAAAAACTGTTTTTT
CASSTAGIGEKLFF
>TRBJ2-7|TRBV6-6|-|TRBD1|14
TGTGCCAGCAGCCGGGACAGGGGTATGTACGAGCAGTACTTC
CASSRDRGMYEQYF
>TRBJ1-5|TRBV7-2|-|-|15
TGTGCCAGCAGCTCCCAAACAGGGAACAATCAGCCCCAGCATTTT
CASSSQTGNNQPQHF
>TRBJ2-3|TRBV29-1|-|TRBD2|16
TGCAGCGTTGGTGCGGGAGGCCCCTTTAGCACAGATACGCAGTATTTT
CSVGAGGPFSTDTQYF
>TRBJ2-7|TRBV30|few|-|11
TGTGCCTGGAGCGCCAGTTACGAGCAGTACTTC
CAWSASYEQYF
>TRBJ2-1|TRBV11-2|-|-|11
TGTGCCAGCAGCTTAGGAGGTGAGCAGTTCTTC
CASSLGGEQFF
>TRBJ1-5|TRBV18|-|-|13
TGTGCCAGCTCACCAGGACAAAATCAGCCCCAGCATTTT
CASSPGQNQPQHF
>TRBJ2-2|TRBV10-3|-|-|14
TGTGCCATCAGTGAAACACCGGGGACCGGGGAGCTGTTTTTT
CAISETPGTGELFF
>TRBJ1-2|TRBV30|-|-|11
TGTGCCTGGGAGAGGCCCTATGGCTACACCTTC
CAWERPYGYTF
>TRBJ1-5|TRBV5-4|few|-|13
TGTGCCAGCAGCTTACAGGGCAATCAGCCCCAGCATTTT
CASSLQGNQPQHF
>TRBJ2-1|TRBV5-4|few|TRBD2|15
TGTGCCAGCAGCTTGTCCCTAGCGGCCTACAATGAGCAGTTCTTC
CASSLSLAAYNEQFF
>TRBJ2-1|TRBV7-8|-|TRBD1|19
TGTGCCACCCGGACAGGGATTGTCGGGGGATTACTTTGGTACAATGAGCAGTTCTTC
CATRTGIVGGLLWYNEQFF
>TRBJ2-6|TRBV7-9|-|-|17
TGTGCCAGCAGTTTGACCAGGGTCCCCTCTGGGGCCAACGTCCTGACTTTC
CASSLTRVPSGANVLTF
>TRBJ2-7|TRBV27|few|TRBD1|13
TGTGCCAGCAGTTTACCGGGACAGGGAGATCAGTACTTC
CASSLPGQGDQYF
>TRBJ2-3|TRBV5-4|-|TRBD2|17
TGTGCCAGCAGCGGGGGGGGGACTAGCGGTTACACAGATACGCAGTATTTT
CASSGGGTSGYTDTQYF
>TRBJ2-5|TRBV4-2|few|TRBD2|21
TGTGCCAGCAGCCAAGACCGGCGGGGGGCGGGAGGGTCCCCGTACCAAGAGACCCAGTACTTC
CASSQDRRGAGGSPYQETQYF